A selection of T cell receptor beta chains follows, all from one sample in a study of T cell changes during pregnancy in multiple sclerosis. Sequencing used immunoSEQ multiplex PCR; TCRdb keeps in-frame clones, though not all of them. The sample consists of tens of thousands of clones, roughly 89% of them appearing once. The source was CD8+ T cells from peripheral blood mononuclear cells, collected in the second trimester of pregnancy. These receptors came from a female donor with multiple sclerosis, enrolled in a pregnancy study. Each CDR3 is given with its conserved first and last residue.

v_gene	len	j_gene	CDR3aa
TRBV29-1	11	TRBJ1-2	CSVEGQTGYTF
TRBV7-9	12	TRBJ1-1	CASSSRETEAFF
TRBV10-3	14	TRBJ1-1	CAISEEGRNTEAFF
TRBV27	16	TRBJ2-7	CASSLGGREVPYEQYF
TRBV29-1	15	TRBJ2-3	CSAPGLAESTDTQYF
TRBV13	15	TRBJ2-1	CASSVGLAGDNEQFF
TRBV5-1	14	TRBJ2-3	CASSLETSTDTQYF
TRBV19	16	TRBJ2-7	CASSMILDRGLGEQYF
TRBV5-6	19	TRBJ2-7	CASSSWLARQGPSSYEQYF
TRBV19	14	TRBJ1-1	CASSTIRGITEAFF
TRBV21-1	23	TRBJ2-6	CASFFSTHRLGCGVPSGANVLTF
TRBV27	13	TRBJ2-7	CASSPGQGYEQYF
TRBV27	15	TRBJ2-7	CASSPSGTGSDEQYF
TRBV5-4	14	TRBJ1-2	CASSLSGLNYGYTF
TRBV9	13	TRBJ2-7	CASSVAITTEQYF
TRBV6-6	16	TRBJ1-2	CASTHRQGFYNYGYTF
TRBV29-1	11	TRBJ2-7	CSVEDTYEQYF
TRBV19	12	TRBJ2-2	CASIGNTGELFF
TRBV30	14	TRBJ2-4	CAWSVSQVQNIQYF
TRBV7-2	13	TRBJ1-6	CASSYRAHSPLHF
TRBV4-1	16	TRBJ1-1	CASSHPGVGINTEAFF
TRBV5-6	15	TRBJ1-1	CASSSGQGGDTEAFF